This TCR beta chain was captured by sequencing in a study of CD8 T cells in ankylosing spondylitis. Study conclusions and caveats: For ankylosing spondylitis blood, a TCR beta motif of seven to nine highly homologous variants appeared characteristic. Matched ankylosing spondylitis synovial fluid reportedly showed significant enrichment of disease-linked clones. Clones linked to the disease showed a CD8+ phenotype. They occurred at relatively low frequencies in peripheral blood.

With molecular barcodes, quantitative 5'-RACE was used to make the TCR beta libraries. From the 5' RACE reads, TCRdb called clonotypes with MiXCR, one entry per CDR3 protein. The sample includes about 390,000 distinct CDR3 sequences, 20% to 25% of them seen just once. V gave up 5 bases and J gave up 4 bases; unmatched junction bases: 5. The length of the CDR3 is 14 residues. Germline CDR1 reads DFQATT; CDR2 reads SNEGSKA (reference sequence). This clonotype was detected only a few times. The antigen remains undetermined. Sequencing was done on a sample of blood, either unsorted or a sorted T cell fraction (not recorded which). The sequence was collected from a male donor with ankylosing spondylitis. This chain uses TRBV20-1 with TRBJ2-3; 11 bases agree with TRBD2. The DNA for the CDR3 is TGCAGTGCTGGTAGCGGGAGGGCCCCAGATACGCAGTATTTT. Translation: CSAGSGRAPDTQYF.